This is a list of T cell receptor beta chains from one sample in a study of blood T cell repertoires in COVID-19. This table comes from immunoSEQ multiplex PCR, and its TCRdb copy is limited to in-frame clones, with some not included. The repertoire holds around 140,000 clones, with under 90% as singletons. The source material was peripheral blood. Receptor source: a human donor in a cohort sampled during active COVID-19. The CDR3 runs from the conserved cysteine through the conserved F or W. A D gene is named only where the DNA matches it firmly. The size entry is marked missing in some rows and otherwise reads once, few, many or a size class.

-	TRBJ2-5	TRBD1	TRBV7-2	TGTGCCAGCAGCCGCACTCACGAGGCAGGGGGCGCGAGGGAGACCCAGTACTTC	CASSRTHEAGGARETQYF
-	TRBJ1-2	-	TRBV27	TGTGCCAGCAGTTTATCGAGGGGGAGCGGCTACACCTTC	CASSLSRGSGYTF
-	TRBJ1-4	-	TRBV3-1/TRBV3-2	TGTGCCAGCAGCCCGATGGGGGCGTCTAATGAAAAACTGTTTTTT	CASSPMGASNEKLFF
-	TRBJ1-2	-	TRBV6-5	TGTGCCAGCAGCCCCGGACAGAGGTACTATGGCTACACCTTC	CASSPGQRYYGYTF
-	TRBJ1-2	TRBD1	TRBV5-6	TGTGCCAGCGGGGGACAGGCCCAGGGCGGCTACACCTTC	CASGGQAQGGYTF
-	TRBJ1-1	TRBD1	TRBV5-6	TGTGCCAGCAGTCGGGACAGGGACGAAGCTTTCTTT	CASSRDRDEAFF
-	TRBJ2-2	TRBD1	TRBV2	TGTGCCAGCAGTGGACAGGGTAGGAGCGGGGAGCTGTTTTTT	CASSGQGRSGELFF
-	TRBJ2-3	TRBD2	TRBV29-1	TGCAGCGTTGAAGTTACTAGCGGGAGCTATACGCAGTATTTT	CSVEVTSGSYTQYF
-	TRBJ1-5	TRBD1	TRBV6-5	TGTGCCAGCAGCACTACAGGGGGCAATCAGCCCCAGCATTTT	CASSTTGGNQPQHF
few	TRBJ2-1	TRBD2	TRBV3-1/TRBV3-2	TGTGCCAGCACCTCCAGCGGGGGGCTATACAATGAGCAGTTCTTC	CASTSSGGLYNEQFF
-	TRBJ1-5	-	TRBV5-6	TGTGCCAGCAGCTTGTTCCAGCCAGGGGTATGGAATCAGCCCCAGCATTTT	CASSLFQPGVWNQPQHF
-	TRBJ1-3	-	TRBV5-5	TGTGCCAGCAGCTTGGACTACACCATATATTTT	CASSLDYTIYF
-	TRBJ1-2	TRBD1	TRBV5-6	TGTGCCAGCAGCCCGGGACAGGACTATGGCTACACCTTC	CASSPGQDYGYTF
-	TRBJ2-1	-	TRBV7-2	TGTGCCAGCAGCTTAAACGGTCGGGATGAGCAGTTCTTC	CASSLNGRDEQFF
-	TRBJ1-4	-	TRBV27	TGTGCCAGCACCTTGAGGGTTGCAACTAATGAAAAACTGTTTTTT	CASTLRVATNEKLFF
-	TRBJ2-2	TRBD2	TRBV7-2	TGTGCCAGCAGCTTAAATACGGCTAGCGGGGGGGCCTCCGGGGAGCTGTTTTTT	CASSLNTASGGASGELFF
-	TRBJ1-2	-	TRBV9	TGTGCCAGCAGCGTCGGTACTAACTATGGCTACACCTTC	CASSVGTNYGYTF
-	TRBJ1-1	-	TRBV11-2	TGTGCCAGCAGCTCAACGGGACTGGGCAACACTGAAGCTTTCTTT	CASSSTGLGNTEAFF
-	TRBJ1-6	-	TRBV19	TGTGCCAGTAGTATAACTGCCTCCGCCTATAATTCACCCCTCCACTTT	CASSITASAYNSPLHF
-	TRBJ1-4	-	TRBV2	TGTGCCAGCAGTGAAGGGGGGCAAGGTAATGAAAAACTGTTTTTT	CASSEGGQGNEKLFF
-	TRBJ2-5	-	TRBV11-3	TGTGCCAGCAGCTTGGGAGGGGGTGTACAAGAGACCCAGTACTTC	CASSLGGGVQETQYF
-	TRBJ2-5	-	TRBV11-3	TGTGCCAGCAGCCACGAGTCCTGGGAGACCCAGTACTTC	CASSHESWETQYF
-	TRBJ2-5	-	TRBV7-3	TGTGCCAGCAGCCCGAACTCCTGGGAGACCCAGTACTTC	CASSPNSWETQYF
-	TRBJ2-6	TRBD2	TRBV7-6	TGTGCCAGCAGCTTAACGGGAGGCTCTGGGGCCAACGTCCTGACTTTC	CASSLTGGSGANVLTF
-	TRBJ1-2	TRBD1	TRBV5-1	TGCGCCAGCAGGGACAGGGGGCAAGGTGGCTACACCTTC	CASRDRGQGGYTF
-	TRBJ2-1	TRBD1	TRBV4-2	TGTGCCAGCAGCCCCGGACAGGGAAATATAAATGAGCAGTTCTTC	CASSPGQGNINEQFF
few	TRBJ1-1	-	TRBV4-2	TGTGCCAGCAGCCAAGATGCGGGGCTGGGGGCTTTCTTT	CASSQDAGLGAFF
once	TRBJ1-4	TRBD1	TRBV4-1	TGCGCCAGCAGCCAACAACAGGGGGCAAGGGAAAAACTGTTTTTT	CASSQQQGAREKLFF
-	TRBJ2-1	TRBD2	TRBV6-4	TGTGCCAGCAGTGTCTTCCTACGGGGGGTGAACTACAATGAGCAGTTCTTC	CASSVFLRGVNYNEQFF
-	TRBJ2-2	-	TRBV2	TGTGCCAGCAGCCGGACTACTCCAGACACCGGGGAGCTGTTTTTT	CASSRTTPDTGELFF
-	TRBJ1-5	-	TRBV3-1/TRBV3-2	TGTGCCAGCAGCCCATTGCAGGGGAGCCAGCCCCAGCATTTT	CASSPLQGSQPQHF
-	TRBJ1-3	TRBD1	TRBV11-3	TGTGCCAGCAGCTTAAATGACAGGGCGGCTGGAAACACCATATATTTT	CASSLNDRAAGNTIYF
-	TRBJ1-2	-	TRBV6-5	TGTGCCAGCTCCCCAACTGGAGTGAACTATGGCTACACCTTC	CASSPTGVNYGYTF
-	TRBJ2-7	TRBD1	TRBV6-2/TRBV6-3	TGTGCCAGCAGTTACGAGGGACAGATCTTCTCCTACGAGCAGTACTTC	CASSYEGQIFSYEQYF
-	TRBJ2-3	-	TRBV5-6	TGTGCCAGCAGCCCAGTCGGCACAGATACGCAGTATTTT	CASSPVGTDTQYF
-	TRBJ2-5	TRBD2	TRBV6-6	TGTGCCAGCAGTTCCCGTCGGGTGGGGGGGCAAGAGACCCAGTACTTC	CASSSRRVGGQETQYF
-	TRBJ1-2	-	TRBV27	TGTGCCAGCAGTTTATTCGGGGGAGCATATGGCTACACCTTC	CASSLFGGAYGYTF
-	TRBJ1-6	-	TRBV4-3	TGCGCCAGCAGCCAACGACAGAATAATTCACCCCTCCACTTT	CASSQRQNNSPLHF
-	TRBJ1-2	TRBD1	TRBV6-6	TGTGCCACCTCAGCGACAGGGGAACGTGGCTACACCTTC	CATSATGERGYTF
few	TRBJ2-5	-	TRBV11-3	TGTGCCAGCAGCTTAGGCCAGTCCCAAGAGACCCAGTACTTC	CASSLGQSQETQYF
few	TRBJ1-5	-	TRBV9	TGTGCCAGCAGCGTGGGGGGGACTTGGGATCAGCCCCAGCATTTT	CASSVGGTWDQPQHF